These T cell receptor beta chains were read from a single sample in a study of T-cell reconstitution after alpha-beta-depleted transplantation in children. A single record per CDR3 protein comes from TCRdb applying MiXCR to the PCR reads. This sample has around 800,000 distinct CDR3 sequences, with roughly 15% found just once. The sample in question was PBMCs, mostly from graft donor cells, obtained 360 days after TCRalphabeta/CD19-depleted stem cell transplant. All receptors come from a male patient aged 10 to 17 who had a stem cell transplant for acute lymphoblastic leukemia, so the T cells may come from the graft donor. The CDR3 runs from the conserved cysteine through the conserved F or W. The order of the fields is clone size, D gene, J gene, V gene, CDR3 DNA, CDR3 protein. A D gene is named only where the DNA matches it firmly. For some rows the clone size is stated as once, few or many, or as a class when expanded; others skip it.

abundance: -
d_gene: TRBD2
j_gene: TRBJ2-1
v_gene: TRBV11-2
CDR3nt: TGTGCCAGCAGCTTAGACCCCCTAGCGGGAGGGCTCCATGAGCAGTTCTTC
CDR3aa: CASSLDPLAGGLHEQFF

abundance: many
d_gene: -
j_gene: TRBJ2-7
v_gene: TRBV5-1
CDR3nt: TGTGCCAGCAGTTGGAGTTCGTACGAGCAGTACTTC
CDR3aa: CASSWSSYEQYF

abundance: many
d_gene: -
j_gene: TRBJ2-1
v_gene: TRBV20-1
CDR3nt: TGCAGTGCTAGGGCCGGGAACAATGAGCAGTTCTTC
CDR3aa: CSARAGNNEQFF

abundance: few
d_gene: -
j_gene: TRBJ2-6
v_gene: TRBV29-1
CDR3nt: TGCAGCGTAAGGGTGGGTCTTTCTGGGGCCAACGTCCTGACTTTC
CDR3aa: CSVRVGLSGANVLTF

abundance: few
d_gene: -
j_gene: TRBJ2-7
v_gene: TRBV20-1
CDR3nt: TGCAGTGCTAGAGATGCAGGGGCAAGGACCTACGAGCAGTACTTC
CDR3aa: CSARDAGARTYEQYF

abundance: -
d_gene: -
j_gene: TRBJ2-1
v_gene: TRBV9
CDR3nt: TGTGCCAGCAGCCTCACCGGGACTCCCCTCGGTGAGCAGTTCTTC
CDR3aa: CASSLTGTPLGEQFF

abundance: -
d_gene: -
j_gene: TRBJ1-3
v_gene: TRBV29-1
CDR3nt: TGCAGCGTTCGGCTAGGGAGAGGTTTTGGAAACACCATATATTTT
CDR3aa: CSVRLGRGFGNTIYF

abundance: few
d_gene: -
j_gene: TRBJ2-7
v_gene: TRBV7-7
CDR3nt: TGTGCCAGCAGCCCGAGTTACGGATCCGAGCAGTACTTC
CDR3aa: CASSPSYGSEQYF

abundance: few
d_gene: -
j_gene: TRBJ2-7
v_gene: TRBV12-3/TRBV12-4
CDR3nt: TGTGCCAGCAGTTTTATCCCTAGCTCGTACGAGCAGTACTTC
CDR3aa: CASSFIPSSYEQYF

abundance: few
d_gene: -
j_gene: TRBJ1-1
v_gene: TRBV13
CDR3nt: TGTGCCAGCAGCTTACGGGTAGGACAAATAACTGAAGCTTTCTTT
CDR3aa: CASSLRVGQITEAFF

abundance: -
d_gene: TRBD2
j_gene: TRBJ2-1
v_gene: TRBV7-6
CDR3nt: TGTGCCAGCAGCCATAGACTAGCGGCCGCCAATGAGCAGTTCTTC
CDR3aa: CASSHRLAAANEQFF

abundance: -
d_gene: TRBD2
j_gene: TRBJ2-1
v_gene: TRBV24-1
CDR3nt: TGTGCCACCAGTGCCCTCGGGACTAGCGGGACCGATGAGCAGTTCTTC
CDR3aa: CATSALGTSGTDEQFF

abundance: -
d_gene: -
j_gene: TRBJ1-5
v_gene: TRBV12-3/TRBV12-4
CDR3nt: TGTGCCAGCAGTTTTGGGGGTTCGCCCCAGCATTTT
CDR3aa: CASSFGGSPQHF

abundance: -
d_gene: -
j_gene: TRBJ2-7
v_gene: TRBV3-1
CDR3nt: TGTGCCAGCAGCCCCTTCGGGTGGGGTCCCTACGAGCAGTACTTC
CDR3aa: CASSPFGWGPYEQYF

abundance: many
d_gene: TRBD2
j_gene: TRBJ2-7
v_gene: TRBV20-1
CDR3nt: TGCAGTGCTAGAGATGTGACGGCTAGCGGGAGGTCAGGGGCCTACGAGCAGTACTTC
CDR3aa: CSARDVTASGRSGAYEQYF